The clone carrying this TCR beta chain was seen many times. No antigen is known for it. The sample belongs to a study of regulatory T cells in long-lasting Graves disease. Time point in this sample: newly diagnosed GD, antithyroid drugs for less than 3 months. The authors made the TCR library using RNA they extracted from PBMCs. Diagnosing Graves' disease relied on the American Thyroid Association guidelines. General study findings and limits: Newly diagnosed disease favored TRBV20-1 and TRBJ2-1 over persistent disease.

Both iRepertoire HTBI primers and Arm-PCR of CDR3 regions were used to build the TCR beta libraries. Each CDR3 protein gets one entry after TCRdb re-called the multiplex PCR reads with MiXCR. There are 450,000 to 600,000 distinct CDR3 sequences in the sample; roughly 17% occur only once, and more than 9% lies in the top ten. In germline, CDR1 is MNHNS, CDR2 SASEGT. V lost 7 bases and J lost 7, with 10 bases in between. The CDR3 spans 11 residues. The data were also submitted as part of a second study, on T cells in Graves' hyperthyroidism and ophthalmopathy. That source adds: Together with thyroid ultrasound, orbital computed tomography, serum thyroxine and TRAb, clinical symptoms were used for diagnoses. The HTBI set primed first-round TCR CDR3 RT-PCR.

Sequencing used peripheral blood mononuclear cells (PBMCs), obtained at new diagnosis, from a patient treated with antithyroid drugs. The chain joins TRBV6-1 to TRBJ1-1, with D perhaps matching TRBD1 (5 bases). The TCR comes from a man in his forties or fifties with Graves disease. As DNA, the CDR3 is TGTGCCAGCATATTCGACAGTGAAGCTTTCTTT. Protein product: CASIFDSEAFF.